Below, 21 T cell receptor beta chains from the same sample are listed, as sequenced in a study of blood T cell repertoires in COVID-19. This table comes from immunoSEQ multiplex PCR, and its TCRdb copy is limited to in-frame clones, with some not included. Among some 150,000 clones listed, roughly 90% were seen once. Source material: PBMCs or T cells enriched from blood (not recorded which). The receptors here all came from a woman aged 25-40 years with acute COVID-19.

The rearrangement joins TRBV5-5 to TRBJ2-7; the match to TRBD2 covers 9 bases. The J segment lost 3 bases and the V segment lost 1 base, leaving 5 bases of the junction unmatched. This CDR3 region has 15 residues. The germline V gene encodes CDR1 SGHKS and CDR2 YYEKEE (reference sequence). The CDR3 bases are TGTGCCAGCAGCTTGTGGCTAGCGGGACTCTACGAGCAGTACTTC. Its protein is CASSLWLAGLYEQYF.

This clone was seen just once. The chain joins TRBV24-1 to TRBJ2-1; perhaps TRBD2 as D (6 bases). Per germline, CDR1 KGHDR and CDR2 SFDVKD. Trimming took 9 bases from V and 4 from J, leaving 21 bases between them. The CDR3 consists of 16 residues. DNA of the CDR3: TGTGCCACCTCCAATACCGGGACTCAAGCTTACAATGAGCAGTTCTTC. It translates to CATSNTGTQAYNEQFF.

The chain links TRBV15 to TRBJ1-2; TRBD1 might be the D (6 bases). Trimming took 0 bases from V and 5 from J, leaving 10 bases between them. The CDR3 sequence is 14 residues long. Germline loops: CDR1 LNHNV, CDR2 YYDKDF (reference sequence). Here the CDR3 reads CATSRDRGDYGYTF. The CDR3 DNA sequence: TGTGCCACCAGCAGAGACAGGGGTGATTATGGCTACACCTTC.

The chain recombines TRBV7-8 with TRBJ2-5, with 7 bases that match TRBD2. The germline CDR1 and CDR2 sequences are SGHVS and FQNEAQ. With 4 bases clipped from V and 2 bases from J, the junction kept 7 bases outside the gene matches. The CDR3 is 15 residues long. The DNA of the CDR3 is TGTGCCAGCAGCTCCGGACTAGTAAGGCAAGAGACCCAGTACTTC. As protein: CASSSGLVRQETQYF.

This chain uses TRBV19 with TRBJ2-1; 8 bases are shared with TRBD2. This CDR3 has 15 residues. Germline CDR1 reads LNHDA; CDR2 reads SQIVND (reference sequence). The V segment lost 5 bases and the J segment 5 bases; nucleotides outside the gene matches: 8. The CDR3 DNA reads as TGTGCCAGTAGTGTAGGACTAGCCGTGAACAATGAGCAGTTCTTC. It translates to CASSVGLAVNNEQFF.

As concerns this clone: With a much larger clone just one base away, this may be a read error. The sample contains more than one DNA sequence encoding this CDR3. The chain uses TRBV6-5 and TRBJ1-6; 10 bases map to TRBD1. Germline assignment: CDR1 MNHEY and CDR2 SVGAGI. V lost 2 bases to trimming and J lost 6 bases; unmatched junction nucleotides: 1. This CDR3 is 15 amino acids long. CDR3 loop: CASSYRDRGNSPLHF. In DNA, the CDR3 is TGTGCCAGCAGTTACCGGGACAGGGGTAATTCACCCCTCCACTTT.

This chain's CDR3 is CASSSLSVLAYEQYF. The CDR3 bases are TGTGCCAGCAGCTCACTATCTGTTCTGGCCTACGAGCAGTACTTC. The chain recombines TRBV5-6 with TRBJ2-7; D is ambiguous. CDR1 and CDR2 from the germline V gene are SGHDT and YYEEEE. The CDR3 extends over 15 amino acids. V dropped 3 bases and J dropped 2 bases, with 15 bases sitting between them.

V gene TRBV12-3 or TRBV12-4 combines with J gene TRBJ1-5, with 9 bases fitting TRBD1. The V and J ends lost 5 bases and 11 bases, in that order; junction bases with no gene match: 7. The CDR3 consists of 13 residues. This CDR3 is CASSPGTGFAQHF. DNA of the CDR3: TGTGCCAGCAGTCCCGGGACAGGGTTCGCCCAGCATTTT.

The chain uses TRBV25-1 and TRBJ1-6, with 7 nucleotides matching TRBD1. Germline V gives CDR1 MGHDK, CDR2 SYGVNS. V trimming: 3 bases; J trimming: 7 bases; junction bases outside the gene matches: 3. The CDR3 is 14 residues long. CDR3 nucleotide sequence: TGTGCCAGCAGTGACCTACAGGGGAATTCACCCCTCCACTTT. Amino acids: CASSDLQGNSPLHF.

In this sample, this clone turned up once. The chain joins TRBV28 to TRBJ1-2; D gene ambiguous. The CDR3 length is 16 residues. CDR1 is MDHEN and CDR2 is SYDVKM in the germline V gene. V was clipped by 1 base and J by 6 bases, with 18 bases between them. In DNA, the CDR3 is TGTGCCAGCAGTTTATCGTCTCTGGGCAGGTCGGATGGCTACACCTTC. As protein: CASSLSSLGRSDGYTF.

V and J are TRBV5-8 and TRBJ1-4, with 7 bases matching TRBD1. The CDR3 runs to 13 residues. CDR1 is SGHTS, CDR2 YDEGEE, per germline. The J segment lost 7 bases and the V segment lost 4 bases, leaving 4 bases of the junction unmatched. DNA for the CDR3: TGTGCCAGCAGCGAGACAGGGCTTGAAAAACTGTTTTTT. Translated: CASSETGLEKLFF.

V and J are TRBV27 and TRBJ2-3, with D unclear. V was pared by 6 bases and J by 4 bases, with 5 bases between. Germline V gives CDR1 MNHEY, CDR2 SMNVEV (reference sequence). There are 11 residues in the CDR3. The DNA for the CDR3 is TGTGCCAGCAGCTACTCAGATACGCAGTATTTT. It is translated as CASSYSDTQYF.

The V and J genes are TRBV6-5 and TRBJ2-7, with D hard to call. Per germline, CDR1 MNHEY and CDR2 SVGAGI. V lost 0 bases and J 0 bases, leaving 12 bases between the germline ends. The length of the CDR3 is 16 residues. Here the CDR3 reads CASSYSRETSSYEQYF. CDR3 DNA: TGTGCCAGCAGTTACTCGAGAGAGACAAGCTCCTACGAGCAGTACTTC.

CDR3 sequence: CASEVPDRANEQFF. CDR3 coding DNA: TGTGCCAGCGAGGTCCCTGACAGGGCGAATGAGCAGTTCTTC. This chain uses TRBV2 with TRBJ2-1, with TRBD1 matching over 7 bases. The junction had 11 bases not matched to a gene; V was cut back by 8 bases and J by 7 bases. CDR1 is SNHLY, CDR2 FYNNEI, per germline. CDR3 length: 14 amino acids.

The chain has TRBV7-6 and TRBJ2-7; 9 nucleotides line up with TRBD2. CDR1 and CDR2 from the germline V gene are SGHVS and FNYEAQ. The V and J ends lost 5 bases and 0 bases, in that order; junction bases with no gene match: 5. There are 15 residues in the CDR3. CDR3 DNA: TGTGCCAGCAGCCCATGGACTAGCGACTCCTACGAGCAGTACTTC. Amino acid sequence: CASSPWTSDSYEQYF.

The chain carries TRBV27 and TRBJ1-2; tentative D call: TRBD1 (6 bases). Between the trimmed V and J ends, which lost 0 bases and 9 bases, there was a span of 17 bases. CDR1 is MNHEY, CDR2 SMNVEV, per germline (reference sequence). This CDR3 has 15 amino acids. The CDR3 region is CASSLSLRWGGSYTF. The CDR3 nucleotides read TGTGCCAGCAGTTTATCGCTAAGATGGGGGGGCAGCTACACCTTC.

The J gene is TRBJ1-1, the V gene TRBV28, with D possibly matching TRBD1 (6 bases). Germline V gene lookup returns CDR1 MDHEN and CDR2 SYDVKM. The CDR3 has 15 residues. The CDR3 region is CACASRGWGHTEAFF. The DNA for the CDR3 is TGTGCTTGTGCCTCCAGAGGTTGGGGGCACACTGAAGCTTTCTTT.

V usage is TRBV28 and J usage is TRBJ1-5; D gene uncertain. The CDR3 contains 14 residues. V dropped 5 bases and J dropped 0 bases, with 8 bases sitting between them. Germline CDR1 is MDHEN and CDR2 is SYDVKM. The CDR3 spells CASSETVSNQPQHF. The DNA of the CDR3 is TGTGCCAGCAGTGAAACAGTTAGCAATCAGCCCCAGCATTTT.

This chain uses TRBV27 with TRBJ2-7; TRBD2 agrees at 10 bases. This CDR3 region has 16 residues. Germline CDR1 and CDR2: MNHEY and SMNVEV (reference sequence). J was trimmed by 1 base and V by 3 bases; bases with no gene match: 6. This chain's CDR3 is CASSFSSGSFSYEQYF. CDR3 coding DNA: TGTGCCAGCAGTTTCTCTAGCGGGAGTTTTTCCTACGAGCAGTACTTC.

The V call is TRBV28, the J call TRBJ1-5, with TRBD1 identical over 7 bases. Unmatched junction bases numbered 7, after V lost 6 bases and J lost 2 bases. Germline CDR1 reads MDHEN; CDR2 reads SYDVKM. The CDR3 has 15 residues. The DNA for the CDR3 is TGTGCCAGCAGCGACTGGGGGACAGGCAATCAGCCCCAGCATTTT. Protein product: CASSDWGTGNQPQHF.

The rearrangement joins TRBV5-5 to TRBJ2-1; 12 bases are shared with TRBD2. V was pared by 5 bases and J by 6 bases, with 3 bases of the junction left unmatched. CDR1 SGHKS and CDR2 YYEKEE come from the germline V gene (reference sequence). The CDR3 covers 14 residues. The CDR3 protein is CASRQTSGSNEQFF. The CDR3 DNA is TGTGCCAGCAGGCAGACTAGCGGGAGCAATGAGCAGTTCTTC.